The source of this TCR beta chain is a study of T cell responses to AZD1222 COVID-19 vaccine. To note about this clone: Its antigen is unidentified.

Recipients boosted at about 4 weeks or about 12 weeks are pooled. Study outcomes and limitations: Spike was spanned by vaccine-associated CD4 TCRs, with dominance at 160-218 and 743-854. When two AZD1222 doses had been given, Spike-specific TCR breadth and depth rose.

Between the trimmed V and J ends, which lost 4 bases and 7 bases, there was a span of 22 bases. The CDR3 covers 16 residues. CDR1 is MNHEY, CDR2 SVGAGI, per germline. Measured with immunoSEQ multiplex PCR; TCRdb has only the in-frame clones, and not every one. Of roughly 120,000 clones in the sample, roughly 85% were seen once. The receptor was isolated from an adult who received the AZD1222 COVID-19 vaccine. This material consisted of peripheral blood, taken 28 days after the second AZD1222 dose. The chain recombines TRBV6-5 with TRBJ2-5; possible D gene TRBD2, 7 bases. CDR3 sequence reads: CASSSTPGPRGATQYF. The CDR3 DNA reads TGTGCCAGCAGTTCAACACCGGGACCCCGGGGGGCGACCCAGTACTTC.